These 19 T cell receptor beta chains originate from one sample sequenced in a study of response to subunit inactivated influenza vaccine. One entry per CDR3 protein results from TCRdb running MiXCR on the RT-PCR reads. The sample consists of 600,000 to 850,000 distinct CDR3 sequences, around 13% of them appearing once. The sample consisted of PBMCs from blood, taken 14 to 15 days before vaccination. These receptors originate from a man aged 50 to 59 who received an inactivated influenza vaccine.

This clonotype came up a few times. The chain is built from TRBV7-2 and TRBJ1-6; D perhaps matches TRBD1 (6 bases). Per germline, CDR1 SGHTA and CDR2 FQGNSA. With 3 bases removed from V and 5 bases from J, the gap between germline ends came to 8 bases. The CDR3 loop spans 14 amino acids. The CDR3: CASSLRTDNSPLHF. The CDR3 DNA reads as TGTGCCAGCAGCTTGCGGACAGATAATTCACCCCTCCACTTT.

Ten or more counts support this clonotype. The DNA for the CDR3 is TGTGCCAGCAGCCCTACAGGATACAATGAGCAGTTCTTC. Translating it yields CASSPTGYNEQFF. The chain has TRBV7-6 and TRBJ2-1; possible D gene TRBD1, 5 bases. The germline gives CDR1 SGHVS, CDR2 FNYEAQ. The CDR3 runs to 13 residues. With 5 bases removed from V and 4 bases from J, the gap between germline ends came to 9 bases.

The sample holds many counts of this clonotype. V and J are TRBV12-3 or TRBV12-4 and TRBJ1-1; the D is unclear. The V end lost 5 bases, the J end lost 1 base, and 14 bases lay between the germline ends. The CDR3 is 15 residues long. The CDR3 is CASSPTPDKNTEAFF. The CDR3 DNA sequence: TGTGCCAGCAGTCCAACACCTGACAAGAACACTGAAGCTTTCTTT.

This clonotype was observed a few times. The DNA for the CDR3 is TGTGCCAGCACCCCTAATAGGGGGTTTGGGGAGCTGTTTTTT. Amino acids: CASTPNRGFGELFF. V gene TRBV7-2 combines with J gene TRBJ2-2, with D possibly matching TRBD1 (6 bases). Germline V lookup: CDR1 SGHTA, CDR2 FQGNSA. The CDR3 totals 14 residues. Trimming removed 7 bases at V and 8 bases at J, with 17 bases between.

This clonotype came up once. CDR3 amino acids: CSARYPRDDNEQFF. The CDR3 DNA sequence: TGCAGTGCCAGGTACCCGAGAGATGACAATGAGCAGTTCTTC. V usage is TRBV20-1 and J usage is TRBJ2-1; no reliable D call. The CDR3 has 14 amino acids. V lost 6 bases to trimming and J lost 5 bases, with 17 bases between them. Germline V gene lookup returns CDR1 DFQATT and CDR2 SNEGSKA (reference sequence).

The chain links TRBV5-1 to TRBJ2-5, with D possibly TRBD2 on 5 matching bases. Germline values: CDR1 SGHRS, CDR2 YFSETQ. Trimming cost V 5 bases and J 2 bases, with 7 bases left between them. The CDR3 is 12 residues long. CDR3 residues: CASRQRQETQYF. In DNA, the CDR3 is TGCGCCAGCAGACAGCGGCAAGAGACCCAGTACTTC.

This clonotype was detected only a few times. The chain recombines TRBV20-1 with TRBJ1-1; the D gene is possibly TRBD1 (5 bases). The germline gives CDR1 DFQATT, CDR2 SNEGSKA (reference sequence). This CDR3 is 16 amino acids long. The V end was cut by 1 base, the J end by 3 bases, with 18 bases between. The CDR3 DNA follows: TGCAGTGCTAGAGGTGGCAGCCGAAAACAGGACACTGAAGCTTTCTTT. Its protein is CSARGGSRKQDTEAFF.

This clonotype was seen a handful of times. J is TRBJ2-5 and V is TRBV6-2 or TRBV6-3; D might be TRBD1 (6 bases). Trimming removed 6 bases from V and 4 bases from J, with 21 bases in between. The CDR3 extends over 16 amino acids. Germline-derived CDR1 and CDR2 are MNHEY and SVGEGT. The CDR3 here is CASRHREVNRRETQYF. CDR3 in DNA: TGTGCCAGCAGACACAGGGAAGTCAATAGGAGAGAGACCCAGTACTTC.

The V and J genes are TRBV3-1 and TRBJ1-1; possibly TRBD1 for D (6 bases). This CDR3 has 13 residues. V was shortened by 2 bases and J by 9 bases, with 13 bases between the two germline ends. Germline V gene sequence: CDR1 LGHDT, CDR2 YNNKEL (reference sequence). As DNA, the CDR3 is TGTGCCAGCAGCCAACCCTTCGGGGGGCAAGCTTTCTTT. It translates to CASSQPFGGQAFF.

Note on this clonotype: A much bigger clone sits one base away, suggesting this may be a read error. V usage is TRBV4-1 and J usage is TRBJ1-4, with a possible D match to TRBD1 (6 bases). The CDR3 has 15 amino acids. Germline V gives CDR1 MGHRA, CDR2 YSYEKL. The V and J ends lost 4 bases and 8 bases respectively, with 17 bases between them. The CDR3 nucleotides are TGCGCCAGCAGCCTACACAGGGTAGGGGGGGAAAAACTGTTTTTT. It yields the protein CASSLHRVGGEKLFF.

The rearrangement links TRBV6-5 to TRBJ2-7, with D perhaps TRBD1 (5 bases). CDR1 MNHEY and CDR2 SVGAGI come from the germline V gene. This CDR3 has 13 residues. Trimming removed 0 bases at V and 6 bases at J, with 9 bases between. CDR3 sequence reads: CASSYSTEGEQYF. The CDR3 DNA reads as TGTGCCAGCAGTTACTCGACAGAAGGCGAGCAGTACTTC.

CDR3 coding DNA: TGTGCCAGCAGCTTAATAATCACAGATACGCAGTATTTT. The encoded protein is CASSLIITDTQYF. The rearrangement links TRBV7-2 to TRBJ2-3; D uncertain. This CDR3 is 13 amino acids long. Germline CDR1 is SGHTA and CDR2 is FQGNSA. The V and J ends lost 2 bases and 2 bases respectively, with 5 bases between them.

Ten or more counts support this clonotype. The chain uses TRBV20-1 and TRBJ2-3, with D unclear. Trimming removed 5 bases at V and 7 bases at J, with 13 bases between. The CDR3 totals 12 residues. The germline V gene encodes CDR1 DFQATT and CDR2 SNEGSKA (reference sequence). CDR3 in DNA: TGCAGTGCTCGGCCCCCGTGGTATACGCAGTATTTT. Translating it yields CSARPPWYTQYF.

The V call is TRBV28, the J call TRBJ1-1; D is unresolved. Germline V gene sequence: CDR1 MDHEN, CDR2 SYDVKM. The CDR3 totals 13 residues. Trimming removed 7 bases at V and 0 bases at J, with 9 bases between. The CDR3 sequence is CASMTHMNTEAFF. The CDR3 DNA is TGTGCCAGCATGACTCACATGAACACTGAAGCTTTCTTT.

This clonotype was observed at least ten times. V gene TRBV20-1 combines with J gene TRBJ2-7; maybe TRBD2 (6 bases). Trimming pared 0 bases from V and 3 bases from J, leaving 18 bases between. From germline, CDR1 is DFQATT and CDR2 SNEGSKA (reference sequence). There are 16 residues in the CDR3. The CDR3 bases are TGCAGTGCTAGAGATTGGGGACGGGAGACCTTCTACGAGCAGTACTTC. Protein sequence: CSARDWGRETFYEQYF.

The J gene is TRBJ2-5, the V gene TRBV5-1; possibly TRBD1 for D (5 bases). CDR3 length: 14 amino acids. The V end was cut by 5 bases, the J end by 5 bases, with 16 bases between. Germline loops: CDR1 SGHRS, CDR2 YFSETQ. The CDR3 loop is CASRGRVGQETQYF. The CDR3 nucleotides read TGCGCCAGCAGAGGTAGGGTGGGGCAGGAGACCCAGTACTTC.

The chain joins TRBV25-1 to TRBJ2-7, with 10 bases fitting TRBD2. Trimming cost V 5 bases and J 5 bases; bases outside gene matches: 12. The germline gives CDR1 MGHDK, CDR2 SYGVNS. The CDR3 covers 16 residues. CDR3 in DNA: TGTGCCAGCAGTCCAAGGAATATACTAGCGGGACACGAGCAGTACTTC. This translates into CASSPRNILAGHEQYF.

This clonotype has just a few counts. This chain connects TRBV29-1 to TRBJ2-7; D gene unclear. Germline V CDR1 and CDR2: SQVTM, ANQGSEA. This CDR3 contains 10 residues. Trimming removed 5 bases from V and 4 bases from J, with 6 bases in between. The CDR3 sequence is CSVKGYEQYF. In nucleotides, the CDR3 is TGCAGCGTTAAGGGATACGAGCAGTACTTC.

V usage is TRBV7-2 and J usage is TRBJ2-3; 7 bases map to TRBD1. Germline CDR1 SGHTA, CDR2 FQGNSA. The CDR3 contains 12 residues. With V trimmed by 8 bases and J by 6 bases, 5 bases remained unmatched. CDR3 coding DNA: TGTGCCAGCGGGGACAGCTGGGATACGCAGTATTTT. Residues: CASGDSWDTQYF.